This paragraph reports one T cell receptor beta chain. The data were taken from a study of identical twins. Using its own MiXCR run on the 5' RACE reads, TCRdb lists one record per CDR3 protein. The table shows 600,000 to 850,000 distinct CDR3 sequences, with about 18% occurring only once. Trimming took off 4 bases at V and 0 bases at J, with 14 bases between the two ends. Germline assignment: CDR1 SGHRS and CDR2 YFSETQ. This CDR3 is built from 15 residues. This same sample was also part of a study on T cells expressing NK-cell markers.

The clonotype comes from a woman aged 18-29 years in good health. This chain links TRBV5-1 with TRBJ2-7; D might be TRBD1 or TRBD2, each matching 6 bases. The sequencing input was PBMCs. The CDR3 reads CASSAEGVFSYEQYF. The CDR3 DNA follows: TGCGCCAGCAGCGCGGAGGGGGTGTTCTCCTACGAGCAGTACTTC.